The next 11 T cell receptor beta chains were all read from a single sample in a study of cytomegalovirus exposure and HLA in healthy donors. This PCR relied on a set of 60 Vbeta primers and 13 Jbeta primers. Libraries were prepared by immunoSEQ multiplex PCR; TCRdb keeps only in-frame clonotypes and omits some of them. The data hold approximately 160,000 clones, with about 71% observed a single time. Input material: PBMCs. These receptor sequences come from a man in his forties or fifties in good health and CMV-seronegative.

V usage is TRBV2 and J usage is TRBJ1-1; a possible D gene is TRBD1 (5 bases). Germline CDR1 SNHLY, CDR2 FYNNEI. V was clipped by 7 bases and J by 1 base, with 13 bases between them. The CDR3 is made up of 14 amino acids. The CDR3 is CASTRWGENTEAFF. Here the CDR3 DNA reads TGTGCCAGCACCAGGTGGGGGGAGAACACTGAAGCTTTCTTT.

This clone has just a few counts. The genes are TRBV18 and TRBJ2-5; 9 bases align to TRBD2. Germline lookup yields CDR1 KGHSH and CDR2 LQKENI. After removal of 4 bases from V and 0 bases from J, the junction contained 3 bases not matched to a gene. CDR3 length: 15 residues. The CDR3 loop is CASSRSGGDQETQYF. The CDR3 nucleotides read TGTGCCAGCTCACGTAGCGGGGGAGACCAAGAGACCCAGTACTTC.

This chain uses TRBV21-1 with TRBJ1-5. TRBV21-1 counts as a pseudogene. The CDR3 sequence is 12 residues long. This chain's CDR3 is CASSASNQPQHF. In nucleotides, the CDR3 is TGTGCCAGCAGCGCGAGCAATCAGCCCCAGCATTTT.

The gene calls are TRBV4-2 and TRBJ1-1; 7 bases are shared with TRBD1. V was clipped by 0 bases and J by 1 base; unmatched bases: 5. Per germline, CDR1 LGHNA and CDR2 YNFKEQ. The CDR3 loop spans 16 amino acids. CDR3 residues: CASSQEGGLGNTEAFF. In DNA form, the CDR3 reads TGTGCCAGCAGCCAAGAAGGGGGCCTTGGGAACACTGAAGCTTTCTTT.

The gene calls are TRBV18 and TRBJ1-3; weak D call: TRBD1 (5 bases). Trimming cost V 2 bases and J 0 bases, with 8 bases left between them. Germline-derived CDR1 and CDR2 are KGHSH and LQKENI. There are 15 residues in the CDR3. The CDR3 here is CASSPGGNSGNTIYF. The CDR3 nucleotides are TGTGCCAGCTCACCAGGGGGGAACTCTGGAAACACCATATATTTT.

The CDR3 loop is CASSPTDRFNQPQHF. The CDR3 nucleotides are TGTGCCAGCAGTCCTACGGACAGGTTCAATCAGCCCCAGCATTTT. The chain has TRBV7-2 and TRBJ1-5, with 7 bases lining up with TRBD1. CDR1 is SGHTA and CDR2 is FQGNSA in the germline V gene. This CDR3 has 15 amino acids. Losses at the gene ends were 6 bases for V and 3 bases for J; bases not matched to a gene: 8.

There are a few counts of this clone. In DNA, the CDR3 is TGTGCCAGCAGCTCCGGCGGGGGGGTATACGAGCAGTACTTC. The encoded protein is CASSSGGGVYEQYF. This rearrangement joins TRBV7-2 to TRBJ2-7; 9 nucleotides line up with TRBD2. Germline CDR1 is SGHTA and CDR2 is FQGNSA. The CDR3 has 14 residues. V dropped 4 bases and J dropped 4; count of bases not matched to a gene: 5.

The rearrangement joins TRBV9 to TRBJ1-1; the match to TRBD1 covers 7 bases. V gave up 3 bases and J gave up 5 bases; unmatched junction bases: 7. The CDR3 loop spans 14 amino acids. Germline loops: CDR1 SGDLS, CDR2 YYNGEE. Here the CDR3 DNA reads TGTGCCAGCAGCGCATTACAGGGGCAAACTGAAGCTTTCTTT. This encodes CASSALQGQTEAFF.

The V gene is TRBV4-1, the J gene TRBJ1-1, with 8 bases that match TRBD1. The CDR3 covers 17 residues. CDR1 is MGHRA, CDR2 YSYEKL, per germline. Unmatched junction bases numbered 17, after V lost 5 bases and J lost 6 bases. CDR3 in DNA: TGCGCCAGCAGCTCTACCCGGACAGGGAGTATGGGGGCTGAAGCTTTCTTT. It codes for CASSSTRTGSMGAEAFF.

This rearrangement joins TRBV5-1 to TRBJ1-2; the D gene is possibly TRBD1 (6 bases). V was shortened by 0 bases and J by 9 bases, with 15 bases between the two germline ends. This CDR3 spans 14 amino acids. Germline V gene data show CDR1 as SGHRS and CDR2 as YFSETQ. Here the CDR3 reads CASSLEGDTTSYTF. CDR3 DNA: TGCGCCAGCAGCTTGGAAGGGGACACTACGAGCTACACCTTC.

This chain links TRBV19 with TRBJ2-1; 12 nucleotides agree with TRBD2. J lost 5 bases, V lost 2 bases, and 4 bases had no gene match. The CDR3 has 16 amino acids. Per the germline V gene, CDR1 is LNHDA and CDR2 is SQIVND (reference sequence). CDR3 DNA sequence: TGTGCCAGTAGTATACCAAGGACTAGCGGGGACAATGAGCAGTTCTTC. Protein sequence: CASSIPRTSGDNEQFF. The full variable domain, with the rest looked up from reference TRBV19 and TRBJ2-1, is DGGITQSPKYLFRKEGQNVTLSCEQNLNHDAMYWYRQDPGQGLRLIYYSQIVNDFQKGDIAEGYSVSREKKESFPLTVTSAQKNPTAFYLCASSIPRTSGDNEQFFGPGTRLTVL.